This T cell receptor beta chain comes out of a study of blood T cell repertoires in COVID-19. Study details: Specimens from acute and convalescent COVID-19 originated in the United States, Italy and Spain. PBMCs, B-cell-depleted T cells, or T cells provided the cDNA or gDNA that made up the material.

Per the study methods: Reference gene primers were amplified, and this amplification served to estimate nucleated cell counts. Clones were read by immunoSEQ multiplex PCR, and TCRdb kept only the in-frame ones, dropping some. V, J and clone size reflect that table, while D and trimming were determined from the DNA. The table lists 200,000 to 300,000 clones, approximately 87% of them singletons. This CDR3 contains 17 residues. Germline V lookup: CDR1 MNHEY, CDR2 SMNVEV (reference sequence). V trimming: 6 bases; J trimming: 2 bases; junction bases outside the gene matches: 12. This clone appeared a single time.

The rearrangement links TRBV27 to TRBJ2-7, with TRBD2 identical over 11 bases. The sequence was obtained from a woman between 45 and 60 years old with acute or convalescent COVID-19. The sequencing input was peripheral blood. CDR3 protein: CASSSGLAGTATYEQYF. In nucleotides, the CDR3 is TGTGCCAGCAGCTCCGGACTAGCGGGTACCGCTACCTACGAGCAGTACTTC.